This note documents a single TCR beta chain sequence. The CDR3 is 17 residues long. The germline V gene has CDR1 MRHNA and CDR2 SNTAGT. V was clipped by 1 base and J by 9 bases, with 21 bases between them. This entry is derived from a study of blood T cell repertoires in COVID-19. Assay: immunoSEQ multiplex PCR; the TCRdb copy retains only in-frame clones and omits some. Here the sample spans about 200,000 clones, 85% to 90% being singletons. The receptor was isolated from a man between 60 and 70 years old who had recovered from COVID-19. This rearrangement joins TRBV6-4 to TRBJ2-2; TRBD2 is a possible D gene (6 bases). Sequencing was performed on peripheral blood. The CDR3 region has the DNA TGTGCCAGCAGTGACTACTCCAATGGCGGGGTCCTTCGGGAGCTGTTTTTT. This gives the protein CASSDYSNGGVLRELFF.